Listed below are T cell receptor beta chains from one sample, sequenced in a study of blood T cells in healthy people across ages. Each CDR3 protein is one row after TCRdb ran MiXCR on the 5' RACE reads. The sample carries 790,000 or so distinct CDR3 sequences, about 45% recorded once. Sequencing used blood. Receptors were obtained from a man at least 80 years old in good health. The CDR3 runs from the conserved cysteine through the conserved F or W. D genes are given only for firm matches. Expanded clones get a size class; other rows say once, few or many, or leave the size out.

16 TRBJ2-2 . . TRBV6-2/TRBV6-3 CASSYHLRELSGELFF TGTGCCAGCAGTTACCACCTAAGGGAGTTATCCGGGGAGCTGTTTTTT
13 TRBJ1-2 once TRBD1 TRBV5-1 CASSAGTGQGYTF TGCGCCAGCAGCGCCGGGACAGGGCAAGGCTACACCTTC
15 TRBJ2-5 . TRBD2 TRBV7-2 CASSQRTSGENEQYF TGTGCCAGCAGCCAACGGACTAGCGGAGAAAATGAGCAGTACTTC
14 TRBJ2-7 many TRBD2 TRBV29-1 CSVEGPAGVHEQYF TGCAGCGTTGAAGGGCCAGCGGGAGTCCACGAGCAGTACTTC
14 TRBJ2-5 . . TRBV4-3 CASSQVLPEETQYF TGCGCCAGCAGCCAAGTATTGCCAGAGGAGACCCAGTACTTC
15 TRBJ1-4 . . TRBV9 CASSVRREKDEKLFF TGTGCCAGCAGCGTAAGGAGGGAAAAGGATGAAAAACTGTTTTTT
16 TRBJ2-4 few . TRBV28 CASRETGEGAKNIQYF TGTGCCAGCAGGGAGACAGGTGAAGGAGCCAAAAACATTCAGTACTTC
14 TRBJ1-1 few TRBD1 TRBV28 CASSWTGGGTEAFF TGTGCCAGCAGTTGGACAGGAGGCGGCACTGAAGCTTTCTTT
15 TRBJ2-5 few . TRBV5-1 CASSRDSQTQETQYF TGCGCCAGCAGCCGGGACTCCCAAACCCAAGAGACCCAGTACTTC
14 TRBJ2-7 . TRBD2 TRBV19 CASSNSGSSYEQYF TGTGCCAGTAGTAACAGCGGGAGCTCCTACGAGCAGTACTTC
15 TRBJ1-1 . . TRBV9 CASSVSSGLNTEAFF TGTGCCAGCAGCGTATCTTCGGGATTGAACACTGAAGCTTTCTTT
18 TRBJ1-5 . TRBD1 TRBV7-2 CASSLSGGGTGGIQPQHF TGTGCCAGCAGCTTAAGCGGCGGGGGGACAGGGGGAATTCAGCCCCAGCATTTT
14 TRBJ2-5 . TRBD2 TRBV10-3 CATETSGGQETQYF TGTGCCACCGAGACTAGCGGGGGACAAGAGACCCAGTACTTC
14 TRBJ2-1 . TRBD2 TRBV20-1 CSARTSGGRDEQFF TGCAGTGCTAGGACTAGCGGGGGGCGAGATGAGCAGTTCTTC
14 TRBJ2-4 . . TRBV7-2 CASSNDMNLNIQYF TGTGCCAGCAGCAACGACATGAACTTGAACATTCAGTACTTC
15 TRBJ2-3 . TRBD2 TRBV7-3 CASSPKGLAPDTQYF TGTGCCAGCAGCCCTAAGGGACTAGCCCCAGATACGCAGTATTTT
15 TRBJ2-3 few . TRBV29-1 CSVEVSGRGVDTQYF TGCAGCGTTGAAGTTTCCGGAAGGGGGGTAGATACGCAGTATTTT
14 TRBJ1-2 . . TRBV11-3 CASSLDGQDYGYTF TGTGCCAGCAGCTTAGACGGGCAGGACTATGGCTACACCTTC